The T cell receptor (beta chain) under discussion was sequenced for a study of T cell repertoires in cytomegalovirus infection. Trimming shortened V by 6 bases and J by 6 bases, and 22 bases separated the two germline ends. This CDR3 has 16 residues. Looked up from germline, CDR1 is SGHTA and CDR2 is FQGNSA. This clonotype was seen repeatedly, ten times or more. Its antigen is as yet unknown. TCRdb redid the calling of the reads with MiXCR, one entry per CDR3 protein. Altogether 100,000 to 150,000 distinct CDR3 sequences are present, 25% to 35% being singletons, with the ten largest covering under 65%.

The sequencing here drew on CD8+ T cells from cultured PBMCs, taken from culture after CMV antigen stimulation. This clonotype was sampled from a human donor in good health (CMV status not recorded). Some clones in this sample may be carry-over from other donors' samples. This chain links TRBV7-2 with TRBJ2-3; D perhaps matches TRBD1 (6 bases). The chain's CDR3 is CASRLEQGYFSDTQYF. The CDR3 DNA follows: TGTGCCAGCAGACTCGAACAGGGTTATTTTTCGGATACGCAGTATTTT.